This T cell receptor beta chain was sequenced in a study of cytomegalovirus exposure and HLA in healthy donors. Regarding the study as a whole: Most TCRs appeared rarely, but some public TCRs recurred in many donors. Roughly 170 TCR beta chains were listed as cytomegalovirus-associated. In vitro confirmation showed three CMV-associated chains to be CMV antigen specific. In a later analysis, TCR beta V- and J-gene trimming was associated with a missense DCLRE1C variant.

The study ran its PCR with 60 Vbeta and 13 Jbeta primers. Profiled with immunoSEQ multiplex PCR; TCRdb holds only in-frame clones, not every one. The data contain 150,000 to 200,000 clones, 77% of them seen just once; the ten biggest clones take up approximately 1.5%. CDR3 length equals 15 residues. After removal of 6 bases from V and 3 bases from J, the junction contained 8 bases not matched to a gene. The germline V gene has CDR1 SGDLS and CDR2 YYNGEE. A note on this clone: The antigen remains undetermined.

This sequence joins TRBV9 and TRBJ2-7; 11 bases match TRBD2. The sequence was collected from a woman aged 25 to 39 in good health and CMV-seropositive. Sequencing was carried out using PBMCs. In nucleotides, the CDR3 is TGTGCCAGCAACCTGGGACTAGCGGAGCACTACGAGCAGTACTTC. It translates to CASNLGLAEHYEQYF. Full variable domain (remainder filled in from reference TRBV9 and TRBJ2-7): DSGVTQTPKHLITATGQRVTLRCSPRSGDLSVYWYQQSLDQGLQFLIQYYNGEERAKGNILERFSAQQFPDLHSELNLSSLELGDSALYFCASNLGLAEHYEQYFGPGTRLTVT.